Shown below are 10 T cell receptor beta chains from a single sample sequenced in a study of graft-versus-host responses after intestinal transplantation. Responders (around 200,000, CFSE-labeled) were co-plated with around 200,000 irradiated, violet-dye-labeled stimulators. The assay was immunoSEQ multiplex PCR, and TCRdb's table has in-frame clones only and misses some. The profile shows some 13,000 clones, under 40% of them singletons. This specimen consisted of alloreactive CD8+ T cells from a mixed lymphocyte reaction culture, obtained before intestinal transplant. Subset meaning: CFSE-low proliferating T cells sorted from roughly 6-day pre-transplant mixed lymphocyte reaction (GvH or HvG direction). The receptors shown here come from a human patient who received an intestinal transplant.

The gene calls are TRBV28 and TRBJ2-1; 10 positions agree with TRBD1. The length of the CDR3 is 14 residues. Germline CDR1 reads MDHEN; CDR2 reads SYDVKM. The ends lost 10 bases at V and 10 bases at J; junction bases unmatched: 13. The CDR3 here is CATKTGQGIREQFF. In DNA form, the CDR3 reads TGTGCCACCAAGACGGGACAGGGGATTAGGGAGCAGTTCTTC.

The rearrangement uses TRBV6-6 and TRBJ2-1; 7 positions match TRBD2. This CDR3 is 13 amino acids long. Looked up from germline, CDR1 is MNHNY and CDR2 is SVGAGI (reference sequence). J was trimmed by 2 bases and V by 10 bases; bases with no gene match: 5. This chain's CDR3 is CATEAGPYNEQFF. CDR3 in DNA: TGTGCCACCGAAGCGGGGCCCTACAATGAGCAGTTCTTC.

The chain links TRBV18 to TRBJ2-1, with 8 bases fitting TRBD1. V lost 1 base, J lost 0 bases, and 11 bases stayed unmatched. Germline V gene data show CDR1 as KGHSH and CDR2 as LQKENI. The length of the CDR3 is 19 residues. Written as DNA, the CDR3 is TGTGCCAGCTCACCACTAAACACAGTAGGGACAGGCTCCTACAATGAGCAGTTCTTC. Translated: CASSPLNTVGTGSYNEQFF. Looking up the rest from reference TRBV18 and TRBJ2-1 gives the full variable domain: NAGVMQNPRHLVRRRGQEARLRCSPMKGHSHVYWYRQLPEEGLKFMVYLQKENIIDESGMPKERFSAEFPKEGPSILRIQQVVRGDSAAYFCASSPLNTVGTGSYNEQFFGPGTRLTVL.

The V gene is TRBV11-2, the J gene TRBJ2-5; TRBD1 or TRBD2 may be the D gene (6 bases each). Trimming stripped 5 bases from V and 7 bases from J, with 20 bases between. The CDR3 spans 15 residues. From germline, CDR1 is SGHAT and CDR2 FQNNGV. For the CDR3, the DNA is TGTGCCAGCAGCCCCGGACTACCGGCCAGGGGGACCCAGTACTTC. It is translated as CASSPGLPARGTQYF.

This clone was recorded a few times. The V gene is TRBV4-2, the J gene TRBJ2-5; D is possibly TRBD2 (6 bases). This CDR3 comprises 15 residues. CDR1 LGHNA and CDR2 YNFKEQ come from the germline V gene. Trimming took 0 bases from V and 6 from J, leaving 14 bases between them. The CDR3 protein is CASSQEGVGRKTQYF. Here the CDR3 DNA reads TGTGCCAGCAGCCAAGAGGGAGTCGGGAGAAAGACCCAGTACTTC.

The CDR3 here is CASSLSGTGNGYTF. The DNA of the CDR3 is TGTGCCAGCAGTTTATCCGGGACAGGGAATGGCTACACCTTC. V and J are TRBV28 and TRBJ1-2, with TRBD1 identical over 9 bases. The germline CDR1 and CDR2 sequences are MDHEN and SYDVKM. Germline trimming cut 1 base from V and 6 bases from J; bases unmatched to any gene: 3. The CDR3 has 14 residues.

This clone was recorded a few times. This chain links TRBV6-1 with TRBJ2-7, with D hard to call. The germline gives CDR1 MNHNS, CDR2 SASEGT. V lost 4 bases, J lost 2 bases, and 15 bases lay in between. The CDR3 is 15 residues long. The CDR3 spells CASSVFSGSAYEQYF. The CDR3 region has the DNA TGTGCCAGCAGTGTTTTTTCTGGCAGCGCCTACGAGCAGTACTTC.

The genes are TRBV5-4 and TRBJ1-5, with 7 bases fitting TRBD1. The CDR3 totals 15 residues. In germline, CDR1 is SGHNT, CDR2 YYREEE (reference sequence). J was trimmed by 3 bases and V by 4 bases; bases with no gene match: 7. The CDR3 DNA follows: TGTGCCAGCAGCATTAGGGACAGACCCAATCAGCCCCAGCATTTT. Translation gives CASSIRDRPNQPQHF.

In this sample, this clone is medium-sized. The chain combines TRBV7-3 with TRBJ2-7, with 10 bases that match TRBD1. The CDR3 length is 13 residues. CDR1 is SGHTA, CDR2 FQGTGA, per germline. V gave up 10 bases and J gave up 7 bases; unmatched junction bases: 10. The DNA for the CDR3 is TGTGCCACCTCGGGGACAGGGGTAGGGGAGCAGTACTTC. It yields the protein CATSGTGVGEQYF. Full variable domain (rest looked up from reference TRBV7-3 and TRBJ2-7): GAGVSQTPSNKVTEKGKYVELRCDPISGHTALYWYRQSLGQGPEFLIYFQGTGAADDSGLPNDRFFAVRPEGSVSTLKIQRTERGDSAVYLCATSGTGVGEQYFGPGTRLTVT.

This clone qualifies as medium-sized (0.01 to 0.1%). The chain carries TRBV2 and TRBJ2-5; possible D gene TRBD2, 5 bases. V lost 0 bases, J lost 2 bases, and 10 bases lay in between. The CDR3 spans 15 residues. Germline values: CDR1 SNHLY, CDR2 FYNNEI. The CDR3 DNA is TGTGCCAGCAGTGAAGCCGGACTTAGTCAAGAGACCCAGTACTTC. This encodes CASSEAGLSQETQYF.